Listed below are T cell receptor beta chains from one sample, sequenced in a study of human T cells and chemical hapten exposure. MiXCR was run by TCRdb on the RACE reads, yielding one entry per CDR3 protein. The sample yields over 75,000 distinct CDR3 sequences, around 7.8% seen once. The input for sequencing was whole blood, taken in connection with sensitization to the hapten diphenylcyclopropenone (DPC). The source of these receptors is a woman aged 25 to 39 with alopecia areata. Some clones in this sample may be carry-over from other donors' samples. CDR3s include the opening cysteine and the closing phenylalanine or tryptophan. D genes are given only for firm matches. Not all rows give a size; the values are once, few, many and, for expanded clones, a class.

few,TRBJ2-7,TRBD2,TRBV29-1,CSAQETSGGLYEQYF,TGCAGCGCCCAGGAGACTAGCGGGGGCCTCTACGAGCAGTACTTC
few,TRBJ1-4,TRBD1,TRBV10-3,CAISELGGSEKLFF,TGTGCCATCAGTGAGTTAGGGGGCTCGGAAAAACTGTTTTTT
many,TRBJ2-3,NA,TRBV6-5,CASTQRGGGSTDTQYF,TGTGCCAGCACCCAACGTGGCGGGGGCAGCACAGATACGCAGTATTTT
few,TRBJ1-1,TRBD1,TRBV7-3,CASSRDRGTEAFF,TGTGCCAGCAGCCGGGACAGGGGGACTGAAGCTTTCTTT
many,TRBJ1-1,NA,TRBV29-1,CSVVGPTEAFF,TGCAGCGTCGTCGGGCCCACTGAAGCTTTCTTT
many,TRBJ1-4,NA,TRBV29-1,CSVEVNEKLFF,TGCAGCGTTGAGGTCAATGAAAAACTGTTTTTT
many,TRBJ2-3,NA,TRBV11-2,CASSLDEVRQNTDTQYF,TGTGCCAGCAGCTTAGATGAGGTCCGACAGAACACAGATACGCAGTATTTT
many,TRBJ1-1,NA,TRBV4-1,CASSQEGVGGVGAFF,TGCGCCAGCAGCCAAGAGGGGGTGGGGGGAGTCGGAGCTTTCTTT
many,TRBJ1-2,TRBD1,TRBV18,CASSPGTGSGYTF,TGTGCCAGCTCACCCGGGACAGGGAGTGGCTACACCTTC
few,TRBJ2-3,NA,TRBV7-2,CASSLTGTPDTQYF,TGTGCCAGCAGCTTAACCGGCACTCCAGATACGCAGTATTTT
many,TRBJ2-1,TRBD2,TRBV7-3,CASSLQTSGDNEQFF,TGTGCCAGCAGCTTACAGACTAGCGGGGACAATGAGCAGTTCTTC
many,TRBJ2-6,NA,TRBV19,CASSIELNLSGANVLTF,TGTGCCAGTAGTATAGAACTTAACCTCTCTGGGGCCAACGTCCTGACTTTC
NA,TRBJ1-5,NA,TRBV7-8,CASSPPNQPQHF,TGTGCCAGCAGCCCACCGAATCAGCCCCAGCATTTT
few,TRBJ2-3,NA,TRBV12-3/TRBV12-4,CASSLVSGPTDTQYF,TGTGCCAGCAGTTTAGTTAGCGGCCCCACAGATACGCAGTATTTT
NA,TRBJ1-2,TRBD1,TRBV12-3/TRBV12-4,CASSPSGTGNGYTF,TGTGCCAGCAGCCCGTCCGGGACAGGGAATGGCTACACCTTC
many,TRBJ2-7,NA,TRBV3-1,CASSQDLHEQYF,TGTGCCAGCAGCCAAGATCTCCACGAGCAGTACTTC
NA,TRBJ2-1,TRBD1,TRBV5-1,CASSPDRGPTSEQFF,TGCGCCAGCAGCCCCGACAGGGGACCGACTAGTGAGCAGTTCTTC
few,TRBJ1-2,NA,TRBV12-3/TRBV12-4,CASSQAYGYTF,TGTGCCAGCTCACAGGCCTATGGCTACACCTTC
NA,TRBJ1-4,NA,TRBV7-2,CASSLGVNEKLFF,TGTGCCAGCAGCTTAGGGGTTAATGAAAAACTGTTTTTT
many,TRBJ1-6,NA,TRBV7-9,CASSGEDKSYNSPLHF,TGTGCCAGCAGCGGCGAGGACAAATCCTATAATTCACCCCTCCACTTT
many,TRBJ2-3,TRBD1,TRBV29-1,CSTRQGAPTDTQYF,TGCAGTACGAGACAGGGGGCGCCCACAGATACGCAGTATTTT
NA,TRBJ1-6,NA,TRBV3-1,CASSQVRAQGAPLHF,TGTGCCAGCAGCCAAGTGCGGGCCCAGGGAGCACCCCTCCACTTT
NA,TRBJ2-4,NA,TRBV7-2,CASSAAGIRNIQYF,TGTGCCAGCAGCGCGGCAGGGATTCGAAACATTCAGTACTTC
many,TRBJ1-5,NA,TRBV2,CASSEGGAQPQHF,TGTGCCAGCAGTGAGGGAGGAGCCCAGCCCCAGCATTTT
many,TRBJ1-1,NA,TRBV13,CASSSTGTEAFF,TGTGCCAGCAGTTCTACGGGGACTGAAGCTTTCTTT
few,TRBJ1-1,NA,TRBV5-1,CASSLVWSLNTEAFF,TGCGCCAGCAGCTTGGTTTGGTCCCTGAACACTGAAGCTTTCTTT
many,TRBJ2-7,NA,TRBV29-1,CSVEVTVTSSYEQYF,TGCAGCGTTGAAGTGACGGTAACTAGCTCCTACGAGCAGTACTTC
many,TRBJ2-1,NA,TRBV24-1,CATSVGGADNEQFF,TGTGCCACCAGTGTGGGGGGCGCCGACAATGAGCAGTTCTTC
once,TRBJ1-4,NA,TRBV6-5,CASSGAFYEKLFF,TGTGCCAGCAGCGGGGCCTTTTATGAAAAACTGTTTTTT
NA,TRBJ2-5,TRBD1,TRBV7-2,CASSSGQGQETQYF,TGTGCCAGCAGCTCTGGACAGGGCCAAGAGACCCAGTACTTC
NA,TRBJ1-3,NA,TRBV5-5,CASSLPGDSGNTIYF,TGTGCCAGCAGCTTGCCCGGGGACTCTGGAAACACCATATATTTT
many,TRBJ2-7,NA,TRBV20-1,CSARPGLLKSQQYF,TGCAGTGCTAGGCCGGGTCTGCTCAAGTCCCAGCAGTACTTC
many,TRBJ1-3,NA,TRBV5-1,CASRQSRDPGNTIYF,TGCGCCAGCAGACAGTCCAGGGACCCTGGAAACACCATATATTTT
NA,TRBJ1-6,NA,TRBV9,CASSPQEGFVTPLHF,TGTGCCAGCAGCCCCCAGGAAGGTTTTGTAACCCCCCTCCACTTT
few,TRBJ2-3,NA,TRBV10-3,CATQKSDRDTQYF,TGTGCCACTCAAAAGTCTGATAGGGATACGCAGTATTTT
few,TRBJ1-5,TRBD1,TRBV9,CASSPGQGAKQPQHF,TGTGCCAGCAGCCCGGGACAGGGGGCAAAGCAGCCCCAGCATTTT
NA,TRBJ1-6,TRBD1,TRBV5-8,CASSLTGAPLHF,TGTGCCAGCAGCTTGACAGGGGCACCCCTCCACTTT
many,TRBJ1-2,TRBD1,TRBV25-1,CASSGGQGVPVSYGYTF,TGTGCCAGCAGTGGAGGACAGGGGGTACCGGTTAGCTATGGCTACACCTTC
many,TRBJ2-6,TRBD1,TRBV29-1,CSVEGQGLGANVLTF,TGCAGCGTTGAAGGACAGGGGTTGGGGGCCAACGTCCTGACTTTC
many,TRBJ2-3,TRBD2,TRBV20-1,CSAPGAGGYDTQYF,TGCAGTGCCCCGGGCGCGGGGGGCTATGATACGCAGTATTTT
few,TRBJ2-7,TRBD1,TRBV11-1,CASSLRGQSSEQYF,TGTGCCAGCAGCTTAAGGGGACAGTCCTCCGAGCAGTACTTC
many,TRBJ1-2,NA,TRBV20-1,CSAPREGSRYGYTF,TGCAGTGCCCCCAGGGAAGGGTCTCGCTATGGCTACACCTTC
many,TRBJ2-1,NA,TRBV5-6,CASSPGGDEQFF,TGTGCCAGCAGCCCGGGGGGCGACGAGCAGTTCTTC
few,TRBJ1-1,TRBD1,TRBV20-1,CSARDRGRTEAFF,TGCAGTGCTAGGGACAGGGGGCGAACTGAAGCTTTCTTT
many,TRBJ2-3,NA,TRBV5-1,CASSLRLRDYVGTDTQYF,TGCGCCAGCAGCTTGCGTCTCCGAGACTATGTGGGCACAGATACGCAGTATTTT
many,TRBJ1-1,NA,TRBV7-2,CASSLAGTNTEAFF,TGTGCCAGCAGCTTAGCAGGGACGAACACTGAAGCTTTCTTT
many,TRBJ2-1,TRBD1,TRBV20-1,CSAQNPRDRGGDEQFF,TGCAGTGCCCAAAATCCCCGGGACAGGGGAGGCGATGAGCAGTTCTTC
many,TRBJ1-1,NA,TRBV5-1,CASSSTGRNTEAFF,TGCGCCAGCAGCTCCACAGGGCGGAACACTGAAGCTTTCTTT
NA,TRBJ2-1,NA,TRBV7-3,CASSFYVGSNEQFF,TGTGCCAGCAGCTTCTATGTGGGGTCCAATGAGCAGTTCTTC
many,TRBJ1-2,NA,TRBV3-1,CASSHGVAGAPDGYTF,TGTGCCAGCAGCCACGGGGTAGCGGGGGCGCCTGATGGCTACACCTTC
NA,TRBJ2-3,NA,TRBV2,CASRGPLEGFTDTQYF,TGTGCCAGCAGGGGGCCCTTGGAGGGATTCACAGATACGCAGTATTTT
NA,TRBJ1-1,NA,TRBV18,CASSPPIGFLTEAFF,TGTGCCAGCTCACCACCGATAGGGTTTCTCACTGAAGCTTTCTTT